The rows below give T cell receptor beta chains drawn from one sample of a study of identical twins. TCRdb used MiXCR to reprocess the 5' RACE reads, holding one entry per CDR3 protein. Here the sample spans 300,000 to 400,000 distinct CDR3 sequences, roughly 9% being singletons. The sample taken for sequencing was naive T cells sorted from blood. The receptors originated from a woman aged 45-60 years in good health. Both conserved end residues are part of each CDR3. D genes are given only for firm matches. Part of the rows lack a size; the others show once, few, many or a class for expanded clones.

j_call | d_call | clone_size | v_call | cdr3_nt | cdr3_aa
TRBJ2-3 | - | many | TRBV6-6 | TGTGCCAGCAGCCCCGGGACTTTGCAGTATTTT | CASSPGTLQYF
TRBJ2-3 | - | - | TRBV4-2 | TGTGCCAGCAGCCCCCGGCGAGGAGGGAGTTTAAGCACAGATACGCAGTATTTT | CASSPRRGGSLSTDTQYF
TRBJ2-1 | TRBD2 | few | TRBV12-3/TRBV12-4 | TGTGCCAGCAGTGCTCGACTAGCGGGAGGGCCTAAGGTGACTGAGAATGAGCAGTTCTTC | CASSARLAGGPKVTENEQFF
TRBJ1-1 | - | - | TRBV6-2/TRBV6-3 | TGTGCCAGCAGCCCAACCCCTGACGGGATGCAGAACACTGAAGCTTTCTTT | CASSPTPDGMQNTEAFF
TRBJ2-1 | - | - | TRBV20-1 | TGCAGTGCTAGGGAGGGTTGGTTTTCCTACAATGAGCAGTTCTTC | CSAREGWFSYNEQFF
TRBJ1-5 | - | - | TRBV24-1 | TGTGCCGCACAGGGACCCGATCAGCCCCAGCATTTT | CAAQGPDQPQHF
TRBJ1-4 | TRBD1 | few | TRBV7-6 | TGTGCCAGCAGCGACCGTACAGGGGCAAATGAAAAACTGTTTTTT | CASSDRTGANEKLFF
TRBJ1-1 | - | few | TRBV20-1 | TGCAGTGCTGCGGGGACGGGCCGATCTGAAGCTTTCTTT | CSAAGTGRSEAFF
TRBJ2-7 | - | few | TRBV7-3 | TGTGCCAGCAGCCCAGGTGACAGGAAGGGCGAGCAGTACTTC | CASSPGDRKGEQYF
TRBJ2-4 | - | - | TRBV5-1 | TGCGCCAGCAGCTTGGACGCGGGGCCAAACATTCAGTACTTC | CASSLDAGPNIQYF
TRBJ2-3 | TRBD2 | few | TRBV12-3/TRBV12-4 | TGTGCCAGCATTCGGACTAGCGCCACAGATACGCAGTATTTT | CASIRTSATDTQYF
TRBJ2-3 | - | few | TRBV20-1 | TGCAGTGCTGAACACAGCTACACAGATACGCAGTATTTT | CSAEHSYTDTQYF
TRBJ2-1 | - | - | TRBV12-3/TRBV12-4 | TGTGCCAGCAGTTTTGACGCGACCCGAGCCCATGAGCAGTTCTTC | CASSFDATRAHEQFF
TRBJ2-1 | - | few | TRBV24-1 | TGTGCCACCAGTGACCCTGACAGAGCCTACAATGAGCAGTTCTTC | CATSDPDRAYNEQFF
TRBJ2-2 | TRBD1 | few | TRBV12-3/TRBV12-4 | TGTGCCAGCAGTTTAATGGGACAGACGAACACCGGGGAGCTGTTTTTT | CASSLMGQTNTGELFF
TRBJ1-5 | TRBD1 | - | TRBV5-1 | TGCGCCAGCAGCTTGGGGGGGACAGCTACGGATCAGCCCCAGCATTTT | CASSLGGTATDQPQHF
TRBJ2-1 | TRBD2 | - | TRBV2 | TGTGCCAGCAGTGTAACTAGCGGGAGGAATGAGCAGTTCTTC | CASSVTSGRNEQFF
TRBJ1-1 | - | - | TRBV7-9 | TGTGCCAGCAGCTTTTATCAGTGGATGGGAAACACTGAAGCTTTCTTT | CASSFYQWMGNTEAFF
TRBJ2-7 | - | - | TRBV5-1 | TGCGCCAGCGCCGGAGACTACTCCTACGAGCAGTACTTC | CASAGDYSYEQYF
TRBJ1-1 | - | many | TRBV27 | TGTGCCAGCAGTCCTCGTTGGGGGGCGGGTAGTGAAGCTTTCTTT | CASSPRWGAGSEAFF
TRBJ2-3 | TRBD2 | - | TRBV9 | TGTGCCATGCGCGGGAGGGGCGTCCACACAGATACGCAGTATTTT | CAMRGRGVHTDTQYF
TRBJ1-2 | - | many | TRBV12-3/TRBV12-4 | TGTGCCAGCAGCGCCGGGACTAACTATGGCTACACCTTC | CASSAGTNYGYTF
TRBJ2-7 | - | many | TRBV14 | TGTGCCAGCAGCCAAGACTGGCGGCCCTACGAGCAGTACTTC | CASSQDWRPYEQYF
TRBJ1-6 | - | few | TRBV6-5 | TGTGCCACCAACCGGGGGCGCGAATCACCCCTCCACTTT | CATNRGRESPLHF
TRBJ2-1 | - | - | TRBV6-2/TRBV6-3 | TGTGCCAGCAGGAGGAGAGGGGGTTCCAGCTCCTACAATGAGCAGTTCTTC | CASRRRGGSSSYNEQFF
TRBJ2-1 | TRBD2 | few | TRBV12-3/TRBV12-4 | TGTGCCATTAGAGCGGGGGGAAGCTCCTACAATGAGCAGTTCTTC | CAIRAGGSSYNEQFF
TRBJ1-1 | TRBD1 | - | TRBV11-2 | TGTGCCAGCAGCTTAGGGTTTACAGGGGGTATTAGACAGAACACTGAAGCTTTCTTT | CASSLGFTGGIRQNTEAFF
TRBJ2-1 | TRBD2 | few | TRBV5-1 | TGCGCCAGCAGCTTTACTAGCGGGAGCTCCTACAATGAGCAGTTCTTC | CASSFTSGSSYNEQFF
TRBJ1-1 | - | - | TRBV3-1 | TGTGCCAGCAGCCCGAAGGTGGGGGGGAACACTGAAGCTTTCTTT | CASSPKVGGNTEAFF
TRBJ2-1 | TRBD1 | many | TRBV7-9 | TGTGCCAGCAGCGATTCCGGGACAGACAATGAGCAGTTCTTC | CASSDSGTDNEQFF
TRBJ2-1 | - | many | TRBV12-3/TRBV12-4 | TGTGCCAGCAGTTTCCGCGGAGTCCTCTACAATGAGCAGTTCTTC | CASSFRGVLYNEQFF
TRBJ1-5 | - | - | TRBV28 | TGTGCCAGCAGTTACCAGCCCCAGCATTTT | CASSYQPQHF
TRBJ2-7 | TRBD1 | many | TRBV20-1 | TGCAGTGCTTCCCGGGACAGCTCCTACGAGCAGTACTTC | CSASRDSSYEQYF
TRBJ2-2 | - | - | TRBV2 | TGTGCCAGCAGGCCCGGGCCCCCGGAGGTGTTTTTT | CASRPGPPEVFF
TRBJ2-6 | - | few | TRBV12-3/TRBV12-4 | TGTGCCAGCAGTTTAGAAGGTAGTTGGGACCCATTCTCTGGGGCCAACGTCCTGACTTTC | CASSLEGSWDPFSGANVLTF
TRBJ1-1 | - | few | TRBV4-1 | TGCGCCAGCAGCCAAACCGGACAGTTGAACACTGAAGCTTTCTTT | CASSQTGQLNTEAFF
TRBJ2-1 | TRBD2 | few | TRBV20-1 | TGCAGTGCTACTGGACTAGCGGGGCCCTACAATGAGCAGTTCTTC | CSATGLAGPYNEQFF
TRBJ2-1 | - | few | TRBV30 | TGTGCCTGGAGTGTCGATGGGTACAATGAGCAGTTCTTC | CAWSVDGYNEQFF
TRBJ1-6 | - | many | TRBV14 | TGTGCCAGCTCAGTCCGGGACTTCGGTTCACCCCTCCACTTT | CASSVRDFGSPLHF
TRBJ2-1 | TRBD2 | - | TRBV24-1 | TGTGCCACCAGTGATCCTATAGCGGGGAGCTCCTACAATGAGCAGTTCTTC | CATSDPIAGSSYNEQFF
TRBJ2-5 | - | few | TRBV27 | TGTGCCAGCAGTTTATATGCGGGAATTCAAGAGACCCAGTACTTC | CASSLYAGIQETQYF
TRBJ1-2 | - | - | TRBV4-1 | TGCGCCACCTCCTCCAGGACGGGAGACTATGGCTACACCTTC | CATSSRTGDYGYTF
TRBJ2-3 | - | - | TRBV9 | TGTGCCAGCAGCGTTGGGCTGTCAGGCGATACGCAGTATTTT | CASSVGLSGDTQYF
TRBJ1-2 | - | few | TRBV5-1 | TGCGCCAGCAGCTTGAATACTAATGGCTACACCTTC | CASSLNTNGYTF
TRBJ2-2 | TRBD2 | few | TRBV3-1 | TGTGCCAGCAGCCCCCCCGGGACTAGGGGCACCGGGGAGCTGTTTTTT | CASSPPGTRGTGELFF
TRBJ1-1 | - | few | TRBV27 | TGTGCCAGCAGTTCTGGGGGCGCTGGGACTGAAGCTTTCTTT | CASSSGGAGTEAFF
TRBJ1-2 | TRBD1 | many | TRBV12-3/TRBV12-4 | TGTGCCAGCAGTTACAGGGGGCTAGGCTATGGCTACACCTTC | CASSYRGLGYGYTF
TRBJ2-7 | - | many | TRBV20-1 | TGCAGTGCTATGTTCCGAGGGGGGAGAAACTACGAGCAGTACTTC | CSAMFRGGRNYEQYF
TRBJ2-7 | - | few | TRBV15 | TGTGCCACCAGCGTCCCCGGCACCATATACGAGCAGTACTTC | CATSVPGTIYEQYF
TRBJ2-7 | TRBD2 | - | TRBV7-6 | TGTGCCAGCAGCTTAGCTGAGGCGGGAGGATTCGAGCAGTACTTC | CASSLAEAGGFEQYF
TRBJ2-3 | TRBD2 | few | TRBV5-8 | TGTGCCAGCAGCCGCCTAGCGGGAGTAAGTTTGGTTGGTACAGATACGCAGTATTTT | CASSRLAGVSLVGTDTQYF
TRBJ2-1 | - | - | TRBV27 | TGTGCCAGCAAACCTCTATCAAGCTCCTACAATGAGCAGTTCTTC | CASKPLSSSYNEQFF
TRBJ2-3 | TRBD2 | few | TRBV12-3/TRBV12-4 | TGTGCCAGCAGTTTGGATAGCGGGAGCTCAGATACGCAGTATTTT | CASSLDSGSSDTQYF
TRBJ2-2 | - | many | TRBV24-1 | TGTGCCACCAAAAGCGAGACGAACACCGGGGAGCTGTTTTTT | CATKSETNTGELFF
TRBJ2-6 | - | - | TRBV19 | TGTGCCAGTAGTTCGCGGGGGCCTGGGGCCAACGTCCTGACTTTC | CASSSRGPGANVLTF